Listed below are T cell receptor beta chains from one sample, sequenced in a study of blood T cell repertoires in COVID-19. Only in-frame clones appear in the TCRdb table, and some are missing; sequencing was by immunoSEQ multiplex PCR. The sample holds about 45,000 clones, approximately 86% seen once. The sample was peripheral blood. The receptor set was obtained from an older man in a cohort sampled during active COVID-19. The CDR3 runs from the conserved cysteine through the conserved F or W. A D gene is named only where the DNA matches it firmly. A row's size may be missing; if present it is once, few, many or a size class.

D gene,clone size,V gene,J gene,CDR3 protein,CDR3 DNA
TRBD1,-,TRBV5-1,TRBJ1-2,CASSAGTGGYGYTF,TGCGCCAGCAGCGCCGGGACAGGGGGCTATGGCTACACCTTC
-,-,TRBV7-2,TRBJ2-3,CASSLQGGTDTQYF,TGTGCCAGCAGCCTGCAGGGTGGGACAGATACGCAGTATTTT
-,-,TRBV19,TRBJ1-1,CASSIDPFGGRYRGTEAFF,TGTGCCAGTAGTATAGATCCCTTCGGGGGACGATACCGGGGGACTGAAGCTTTCTTT
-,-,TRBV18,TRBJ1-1,CASSRKGELEAFF,TGTGCCAGCTCACGAAAAGGGGAACTTGAAGCTTTCTTT
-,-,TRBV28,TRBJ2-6,CASRPRGSGANVLTF,TGTGCCAGCCGACCTAGGGGCTCTGGGGCCAACGTCCTGACTTTC
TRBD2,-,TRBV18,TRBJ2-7,CASSPTSGSYEQYF,TGTGCCAGCTCACCTACTAGCGGCAGCTACGAGCAGTACTTC
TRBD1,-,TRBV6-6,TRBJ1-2,CASSVTGSYGYTF,TGTGCCAGCAGTGTGACAGGGTCCTATGGCTACACCTTC
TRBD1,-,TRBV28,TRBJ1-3,CASRPGTASGNTIYF,TGTGCCAGCAGGCCCGGGACAGCCTCTGGAAACACCATATATTTT
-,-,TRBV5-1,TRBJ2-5,CASSAGTRQETQYF,TGCGCCAGCAGCGCAGGGACTCGCCAAGAGACCCAGTACTTC
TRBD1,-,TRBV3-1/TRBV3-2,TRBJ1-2,CASSQGRGLYGYTF,TGTGCCAGCAGCCAGGGCAGGGGGCTCTATGGCTACACCTTC
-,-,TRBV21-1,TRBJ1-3,CASSKAVVSGNTIYF,TGTGCCAGCAGCAAAGCGGTAGTCTCTGGAAACACCATATATTTT
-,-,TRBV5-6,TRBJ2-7,CASSLGGHYYEQYF,TGTGCCAGCAGCTTGGGGGGACATTACTACGAGCAGTACTTC
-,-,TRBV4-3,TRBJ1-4,CASSQDRRQGGEKLFF,TGCGCCAGCAGCCAAGATAGGCGGCAGGGAGGCGAAAAACTGTTTTTT
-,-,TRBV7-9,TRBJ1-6,CASSNSGRASPLHF,TGTGCCAGCAGCAACTCAGGAAGAGCTTCACCCCTCCACTTT
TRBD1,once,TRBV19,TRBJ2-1,CASTPTGWNEQFF,TGTGCCAGTACCCCGACAGGGTGGAATGAGCAGTTCTTC
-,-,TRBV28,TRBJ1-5,CASTTGGQRGNQPQHF,TGTGCCAGCACCACCGGAGGACAGCGGGGTAATCAGCCCCAGCATTTT
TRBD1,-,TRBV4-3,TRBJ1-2,CASSQRTGGLSNYGYTF,TGCGCCAGCAGCCAGAGGACAGGGGGCCTATCTAACTATGGCTACACCTTC
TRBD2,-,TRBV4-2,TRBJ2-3,CASSPDPSGGRADTQYF,TGTGCCAGCAGCCCGGACCCTAGCGGGGGCCGAGCAGATACGCAGTATTTT
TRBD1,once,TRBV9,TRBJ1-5,CASSEGDRLRPQHF,TGTGCCAGCAGCGAGGGGGACAGGCTCCGACCCCAGCATTTT
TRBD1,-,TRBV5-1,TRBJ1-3,CASSLEVVTGAGNTIYF,TGCGCCAGCAGCTTGGAGGTCGTGACAGGGGCTGGAAACACCATATATTTT
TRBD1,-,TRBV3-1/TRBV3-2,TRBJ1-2,CASSQGQGSYGYTF,TGTGCCAGCAGCCAAGGACAGGGGTCCTATGGCTACACCTTC
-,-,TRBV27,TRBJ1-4,CASSLFPGFREKLFF,TGTGCCAGCAGTTTATTTCCCGGGTTTAGAGAAAAACTGTTTTTT
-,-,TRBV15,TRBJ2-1,CATSRVRAAIYNEQFF,TGTGCCACCAGCAGAGTGCGCGCCGCGATCTACAATGAGCAGTTCTTC
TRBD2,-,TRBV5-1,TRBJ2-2,CASSLTSGGNTGELFF,TGCGCCAGCAGCTTGACTAGCGGGGGGAACACCGGGGAGCTGTTTTTT
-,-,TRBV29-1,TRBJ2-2,CSVESVYTGELFF,TGCAGCGTTGAATCCGTATACACCGGGGAGCTGTTTTTT
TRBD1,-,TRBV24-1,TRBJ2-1,CATSGLKGQGYNEQFF,TGTGCCACCAGTGGTCTTAAGGGACAGGGCTACAATGAGCAGTTCTTC
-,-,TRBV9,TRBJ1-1,CASTPAGARGTEAFF,TGTGCCAGCACCCCGGCGGGGGCGCGGGGCACTGAAGCTTTCTTT
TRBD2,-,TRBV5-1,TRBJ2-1,CASSLAGTTSYNEQFF,TGCGCCAGCAGCTTGGCCGGGACTACCTCCTACAATGAGCAGTTCTTC
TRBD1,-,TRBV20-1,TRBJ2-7,CSAGQGSEQYF,TGCAGTGCTGGACAGGGGTCCGAGCAGTACTTC
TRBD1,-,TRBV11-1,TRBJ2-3,CASSSRDRYTDTQYF,TGTGCCAGCAGCTCCCGGGACAGATACACAGATACGCAGTATTTT
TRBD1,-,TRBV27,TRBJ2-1,CASSLSVGQGPNEQFF,TGTGCCAGCAGTTTATCCGTTGGACAGGGCCCCAATGAGCAGTTCTTC
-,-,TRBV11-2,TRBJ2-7,CASSSGYEQYF,TGTGCCAGCAGCTCAGGGTACGAGCAGTACTTC
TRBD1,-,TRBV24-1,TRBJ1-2,CATSDSTGDYGYTF,TGTGCCACCAGTGATTCTACAGGGGACTATGGCTACACCTTC
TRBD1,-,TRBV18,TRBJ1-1,CASSPWDRGLSEAFF,TGTGCCAGCTCACCCTGGGACAGGGGGCTTTCTGAAGCTTTCTTT
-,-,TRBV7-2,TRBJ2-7,CASSSLAGPSYEQYF,TGTGCCAGCAGCTCCCTCGCGGGGCCCTCCTACGAGCAGTACTTC
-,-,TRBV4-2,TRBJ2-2,CASSQWTQITGELFF,TGTGCCAGCAGCCAGTGGACACAAATCACCGGGGAGCTGTTTTTT
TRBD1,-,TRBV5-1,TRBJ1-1,CASSTGGGNTEAFF,TGCGCCAGCAGTACAGGGGGAGGGAACACTGAAGCTTTCTTT
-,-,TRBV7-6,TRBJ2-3,CASSLDPGMTDTQYF,TGTGCCAGCAGCTTAGATCCAGGCATGACAGATACGCAGTATTTT
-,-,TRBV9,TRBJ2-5,CASSRDFGGETQYF,TGTGCCAGCAGCCGGGACTTCGGGGGAGAGACCCAGTACTTC
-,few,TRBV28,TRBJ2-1,CASSWGRRGSYNEQFF,TGTGCCAGCAGTTGGGGGAGGAGGGGATCTTACAATGAGCAGTTCTTC
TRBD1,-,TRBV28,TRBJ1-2,CASSFRGRGFHGYTF,TGTGCCAGCAGTTTCAGGGGGCGCGGGTTCCATGGCTACACCTTC
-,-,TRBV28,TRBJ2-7,CASSVGTTSVKYF,TGTGCCAGCAGCGTCGGGACAACCTCAGTCAAGTACTTC
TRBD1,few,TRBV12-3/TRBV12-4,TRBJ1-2,CASTRDRDGYTF,TGTGCCAGCACCCGAGACAGGGATGGCTACACCTTC
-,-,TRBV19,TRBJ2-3,CASSTGVPTDTQYF,TGTGCCAGTAGTACAGGGGTCCCCACAGATACGCAGTATTTT
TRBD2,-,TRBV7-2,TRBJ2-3,CASSLAASGSVDTQYF,TGTGCCAGCAGCTTAGCGGCTAGCGGGAGCGTAGATACGCAGTATTTT
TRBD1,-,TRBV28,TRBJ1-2,CASSVLGWTGGAVGDGYTF,TGTGCCAGCAGTGTCCTTGGGTGGACAGGGGGCGCGGTAGGGGATGGCTACACCTTC
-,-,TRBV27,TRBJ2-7,CATSRENRREQYF,TGTGCCACCTCGAGGGAAAATCGTCGCGAGCAGTACTTC
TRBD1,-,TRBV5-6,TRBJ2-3,CASSSGQVGTDTQYF,TGTGCCAGCAGCTCCGGACAGGTCGGCACAGATACGCAGTATTTT
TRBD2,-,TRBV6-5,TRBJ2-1,CASRQSGGNNEQFF,TGTGCCAGCAGGCAAAGCGGGGGGAACAATGAGCAGTTCTTC
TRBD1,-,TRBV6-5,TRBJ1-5,CASSTGGIPNQPQHF,TGTGCCAGCAGTACAGGGGGCATCCCCAATCAGCCCCAGCATTTT
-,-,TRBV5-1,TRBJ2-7,CASSLTGPPPYEQYF,TGCGCCAGCAGCTTGACAGGGCCACCTCCCTACGAGCAGTACTTC
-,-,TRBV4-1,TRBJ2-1,CASSHTISPTLNEQFF,TGCGCCAGCAGCCACACTATCTCCCCCACCCTGAATGAGCAGTTCTTC
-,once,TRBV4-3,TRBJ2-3,CASSQVRGNTDTQYF,TGCGCCAGCAGCCAAGTAAGGGGGAACACAGATACGCAGTATTTT
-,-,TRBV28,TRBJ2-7,CASSLAAGEQYF,TGTGCCAGCAGTTTGGCTGCTGGCGAGCAGTACTTC
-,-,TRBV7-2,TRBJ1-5,CASSFGGPNQPQHF,TGTGCCAGCAGCTTCGGGGGTCCAAATCAGCCCCAGCATTTT
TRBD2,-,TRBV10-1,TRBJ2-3,CASRAGLAADTQYF,TGCGCCAGTCGCGCCGGGCTAGCGGCAGATACGCAGTATTTT
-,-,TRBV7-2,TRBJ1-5,CASTVGGGRNQPQHF,TGTGCCAGCACCGTAGGGGGGGGCCGCAATCAGCCCCAGCATTTT